Ten or more counts support the clone carrying this T cell receptor beta chain. Its target is not known. After removal of 0 bases from V and 5 bases from J, the junction contained 5 bases not matched to a gene. This CDR3 is built from 16 residues. This record belongs to a study of CD8 T cells in ankylosing spondylitis. Study outcomes and limitations: Characteristic of ankylosing spondylitis blood, it appeared, was a TCR beta motif comprising about eight highly homologous variants. Researchers reportedly found disease-linked clones significantly enriched in matched ankylosing spondylitis synovial fluid.

In making TCR beta libraries, quantitative 5'-RACE with molecular barcodes was used. TCRdb passed the 5' RACE reads through MiXCR, listing each CDR3 protein once. Altogether roughly 200,000 distinct CDR3 sequences are present, 10% to 15% being singletons, with the ten largest covering approximately 15%. The V call is TRBV12-3 or TRBV12-4, the J call TRBJ2-1; 9 bases match TRBD2. The sample comprised blood, either unsorted or a sorted T cell fraction (not recorded which). This receptor was taken from a male donor with ankylosing spondylitis or in good health (not recorded which). This CDR3 reads CASSLALGLADNEQFF. CDR3 bases: TGTGCCAGCAGTTTAGCGCTGGGACTAGCAGACAATGAGCAGTTCTTC.